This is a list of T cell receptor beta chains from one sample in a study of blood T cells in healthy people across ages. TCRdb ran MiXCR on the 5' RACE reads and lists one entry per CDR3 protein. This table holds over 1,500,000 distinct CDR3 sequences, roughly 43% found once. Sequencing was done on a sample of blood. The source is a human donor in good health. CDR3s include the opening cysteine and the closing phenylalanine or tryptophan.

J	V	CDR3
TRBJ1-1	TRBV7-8	CASSLEWGTGEAFF
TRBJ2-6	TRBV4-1	CASSQAGSRANVLTF
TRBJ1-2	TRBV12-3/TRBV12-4	CASSLKRVGDHGYTF
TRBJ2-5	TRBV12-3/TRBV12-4	CASSLDRMGGTQYF
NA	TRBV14	CASRPTASGRAIANEQYF
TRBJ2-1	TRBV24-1	CATSDWSGGSYNEQFF
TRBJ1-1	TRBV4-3	CASSQGVFWGEYAREAFF
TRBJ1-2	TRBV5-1	CASSPNDRGQGYTF
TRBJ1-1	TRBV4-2	CASSLPDRRKAFF
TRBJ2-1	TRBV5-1	CASRERTGTGIDEQFF
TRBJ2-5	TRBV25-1	CASSEGSGEETQYF
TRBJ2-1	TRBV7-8	CASSPMRIRTALEGAFF
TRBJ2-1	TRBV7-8	CAGSRGGTVRYNEQFF
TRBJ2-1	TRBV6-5	CASSYPSGGASHEQFF
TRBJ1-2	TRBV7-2	CASSQGPHWGYTF
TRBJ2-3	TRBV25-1	CASSESWVGSRAQYF
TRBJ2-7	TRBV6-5	CASSYSISRDISYEQYF
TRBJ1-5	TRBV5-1	CASSLGDTHQPQHF
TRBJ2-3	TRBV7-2	CASSFGGTASTDTQYF
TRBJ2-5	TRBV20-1	CSARIGGQETQYF
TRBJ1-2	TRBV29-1	CSVEDIRGLGYGYTF
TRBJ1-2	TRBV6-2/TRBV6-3	CASSYGPGFYGYTF
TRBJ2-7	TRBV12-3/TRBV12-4	CASSFRGSNYEQYF
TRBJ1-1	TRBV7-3	CASSWKGGETEAFF
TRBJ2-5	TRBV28	CASSFVRTQETQYF
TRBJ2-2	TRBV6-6	CASSYSAGGITGELFF
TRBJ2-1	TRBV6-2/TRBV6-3	CASSLIPGQVHNEQFF
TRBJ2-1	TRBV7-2	CASSSKGLYNGQFF
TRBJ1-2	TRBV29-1	CSVDSSGNGYTF